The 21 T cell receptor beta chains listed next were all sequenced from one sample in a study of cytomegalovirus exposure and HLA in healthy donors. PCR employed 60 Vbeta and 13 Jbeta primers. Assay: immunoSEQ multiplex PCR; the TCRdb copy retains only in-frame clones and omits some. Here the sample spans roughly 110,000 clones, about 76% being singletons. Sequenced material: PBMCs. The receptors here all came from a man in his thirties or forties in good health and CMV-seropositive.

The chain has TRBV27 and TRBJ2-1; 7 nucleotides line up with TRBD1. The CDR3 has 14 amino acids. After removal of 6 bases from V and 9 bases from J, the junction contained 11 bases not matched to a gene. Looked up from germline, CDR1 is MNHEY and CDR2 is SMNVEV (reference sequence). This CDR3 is CASSLLGQTGEQFF. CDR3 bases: TGTGCCAGCAGCCTCCTGGGACAGACGGGTGAGCAGTTCTTC.

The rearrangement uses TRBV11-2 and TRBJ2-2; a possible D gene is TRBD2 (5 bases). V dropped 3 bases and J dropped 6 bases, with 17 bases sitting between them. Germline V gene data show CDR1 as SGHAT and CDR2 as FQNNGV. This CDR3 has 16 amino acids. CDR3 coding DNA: TGTGCCAGCAGCTTGGACTTCGGACGGACCCCCGGGGAGCTGTTTTTT. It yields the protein CASSLDFGRTPGELFF.

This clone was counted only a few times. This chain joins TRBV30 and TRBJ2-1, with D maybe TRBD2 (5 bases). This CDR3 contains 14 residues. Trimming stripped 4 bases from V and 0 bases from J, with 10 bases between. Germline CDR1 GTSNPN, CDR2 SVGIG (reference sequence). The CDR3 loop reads CAWTAGSSYNEQFF. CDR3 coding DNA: TGTGCCTGGACAGCTGGGAGCTCCTACAATGAGCAGTTCTTC.

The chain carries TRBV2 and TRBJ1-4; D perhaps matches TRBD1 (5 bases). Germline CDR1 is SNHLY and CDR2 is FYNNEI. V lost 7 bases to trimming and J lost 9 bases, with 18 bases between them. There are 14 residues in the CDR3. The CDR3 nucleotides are TGTGCCAGCACCGTAGCGGGGGGAAGTAAAAAACTGTTTTTT. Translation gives CASTVAGGSKKLFF.

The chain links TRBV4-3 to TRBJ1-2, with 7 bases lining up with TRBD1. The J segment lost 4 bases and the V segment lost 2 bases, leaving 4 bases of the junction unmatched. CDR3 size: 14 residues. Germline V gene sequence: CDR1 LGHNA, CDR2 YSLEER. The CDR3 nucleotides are TGCGCCAGCAGCCAATGGAGGACAGGCTATGGCTACACCTTC. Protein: CASSQWRTGYGYTF.

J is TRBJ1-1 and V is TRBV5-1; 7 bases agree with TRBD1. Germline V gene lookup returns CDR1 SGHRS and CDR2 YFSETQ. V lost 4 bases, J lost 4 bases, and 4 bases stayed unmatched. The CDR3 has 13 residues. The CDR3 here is CASSPTGSTEAFF. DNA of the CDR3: TGCGCCAGCAGCCCGACAGGGTCCACTGAAGCTTTCTTT.

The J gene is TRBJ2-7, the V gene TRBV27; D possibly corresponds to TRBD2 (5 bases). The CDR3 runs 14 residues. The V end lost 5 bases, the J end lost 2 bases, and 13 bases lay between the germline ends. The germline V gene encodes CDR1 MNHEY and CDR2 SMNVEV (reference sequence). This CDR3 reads CASSPVEGTYEQYF. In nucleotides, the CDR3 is TGTGCCAGCAGTCCCGTCGAGGGCACCTACGAGCAGTACTTC.

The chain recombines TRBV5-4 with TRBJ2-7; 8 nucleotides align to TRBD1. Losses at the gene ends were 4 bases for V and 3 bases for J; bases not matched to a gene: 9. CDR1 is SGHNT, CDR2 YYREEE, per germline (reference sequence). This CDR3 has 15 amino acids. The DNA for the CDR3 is TGTGCCAGCAGCGCGGGGAACAGGGGGATCTACGAGCAGTACTTC. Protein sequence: CASSAGNRGIYEQYF.

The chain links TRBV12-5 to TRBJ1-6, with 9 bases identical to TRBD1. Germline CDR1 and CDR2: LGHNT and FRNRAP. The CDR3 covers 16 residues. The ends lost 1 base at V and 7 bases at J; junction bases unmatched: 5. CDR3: CASGLGTGTGNSPLHF. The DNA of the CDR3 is TGTGCTAGTGGTTTGGGCACCGGGACAGGGAATTCACCCCTCCACTTT.

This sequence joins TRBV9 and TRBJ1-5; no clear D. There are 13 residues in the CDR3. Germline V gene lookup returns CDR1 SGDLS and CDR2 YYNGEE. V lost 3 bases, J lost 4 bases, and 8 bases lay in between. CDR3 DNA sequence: TGTGCCAGCAGCGCAGGCGAGAATCAGCCCCAGCATTTT. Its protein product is CASSAGENQPQHF.

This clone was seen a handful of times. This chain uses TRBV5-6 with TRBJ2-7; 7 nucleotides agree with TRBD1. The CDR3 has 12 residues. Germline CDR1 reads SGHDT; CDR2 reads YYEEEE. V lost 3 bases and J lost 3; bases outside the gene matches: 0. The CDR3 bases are TGTGCCAGCAGCTGGGACAGCTACGAGCAGTACTTC. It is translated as CASSWDSYEQYF.

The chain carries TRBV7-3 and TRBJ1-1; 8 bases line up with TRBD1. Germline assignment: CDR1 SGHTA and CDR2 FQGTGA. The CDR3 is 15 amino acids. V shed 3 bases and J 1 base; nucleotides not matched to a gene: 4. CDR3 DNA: TGTGCCAGCAGCTTGACAGGGGCTAGGAACACTGAAGCTTTCTTT. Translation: CASSLTGARNTEAFF.

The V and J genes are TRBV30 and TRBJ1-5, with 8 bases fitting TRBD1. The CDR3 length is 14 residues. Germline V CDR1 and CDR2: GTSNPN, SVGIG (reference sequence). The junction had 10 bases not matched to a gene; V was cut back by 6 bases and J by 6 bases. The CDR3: CACTTDRGSQPQHF. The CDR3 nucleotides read TGTGCCTGTACCACCGACAGGGGAAGTCAGCCCCAGCATTTT. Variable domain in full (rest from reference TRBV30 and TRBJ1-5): SQTIHQWPATLVQPVGSPLSLECTVEGTSNPNLYWYRQAAGRGLQLLFYSVGIGQISSEVPQNLSASRPQDRQFILSSKKLLLSDSGFYLCACTTDRGSQPQHFGDGTRLSIL.

The CDR3 coding sequence is TGTGCCAGCAGCGACCGGGACAGGATGGGTGAAAAACTGTTTTTT. Translated: CASSDRDRMGEKLFF. The chain uses TRBV5-4 and TRBJ1-4; 8 positions match TRBD1. This CDR3 spans 15 amino acids. J was trimmed by 7 bases and V by 4 bases; bases with no gene match: 9. Germline V CDR1 and CDR2: SGHNT, YYREEE (reference sequence).

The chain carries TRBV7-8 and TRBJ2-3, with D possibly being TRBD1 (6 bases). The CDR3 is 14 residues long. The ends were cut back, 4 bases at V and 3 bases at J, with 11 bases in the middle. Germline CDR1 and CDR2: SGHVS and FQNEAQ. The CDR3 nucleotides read TGTGCCAGCAGCTACCGAGACAGGACAGATACGCAGTATTTT. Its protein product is CASSYRDRTDTQYF.

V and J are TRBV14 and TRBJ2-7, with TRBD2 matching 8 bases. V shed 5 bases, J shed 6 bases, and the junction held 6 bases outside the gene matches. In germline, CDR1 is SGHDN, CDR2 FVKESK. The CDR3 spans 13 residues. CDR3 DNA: TGTGCCAGCAGCTCAACGGGGGGGAGCGAGCAGTACTTC. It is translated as CASSSTGGSEQYF.

Written as DNA, the CDR3 is TGTGCCAGTCTGCTTTTCGGGGATTGGGAGCAGTACTTC. This gives the protein CASLLFGDWEQYF. The chain couples TRBV11-1 to TRBJ2-7, with a possible D match to TRBD2 (5 bases). The CDR3 spans 13 residues. Trimming took 9 bases from V and 7 from J, leaving 19 bases between them. Germline lookup yields CDR1 SGHAT and CDR2 FQDESV (reference sequence).

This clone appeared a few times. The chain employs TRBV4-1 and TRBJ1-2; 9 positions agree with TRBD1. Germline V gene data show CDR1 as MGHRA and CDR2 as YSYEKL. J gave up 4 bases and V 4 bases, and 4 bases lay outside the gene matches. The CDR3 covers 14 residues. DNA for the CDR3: TGCGCCAGCAGCCGGGGACAGGGCGGCTATGGCTACACCTTC. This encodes CASSRGQGGYGYTF.

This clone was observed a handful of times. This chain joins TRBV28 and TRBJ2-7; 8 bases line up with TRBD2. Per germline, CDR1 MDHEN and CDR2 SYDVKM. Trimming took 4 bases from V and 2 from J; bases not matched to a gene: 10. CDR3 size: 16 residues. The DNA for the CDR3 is TGTGCCAGCAGTTCACTGAAGGGGACTAGGGCCTACGAGCAGTACTTC. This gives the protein CASSSLKGTRAYEQYF.

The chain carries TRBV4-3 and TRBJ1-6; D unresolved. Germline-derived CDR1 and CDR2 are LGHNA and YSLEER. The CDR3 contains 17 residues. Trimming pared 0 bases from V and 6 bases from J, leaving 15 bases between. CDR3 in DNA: TGCGCCAGCAGCCAAGAATTCCTGGTGGGCTTTAATTCACCCCTCCACTTT. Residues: CASSQEFLVGFNSPLHF.

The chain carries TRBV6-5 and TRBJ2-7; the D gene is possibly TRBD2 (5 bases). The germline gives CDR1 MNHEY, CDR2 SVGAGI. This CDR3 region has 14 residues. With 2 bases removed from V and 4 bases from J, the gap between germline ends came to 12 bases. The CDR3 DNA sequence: TGTGCCAGCAGTTACGCGGGCCGACATTACGAGCAGTACTTC. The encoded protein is CASSYAGRHYEQYF.